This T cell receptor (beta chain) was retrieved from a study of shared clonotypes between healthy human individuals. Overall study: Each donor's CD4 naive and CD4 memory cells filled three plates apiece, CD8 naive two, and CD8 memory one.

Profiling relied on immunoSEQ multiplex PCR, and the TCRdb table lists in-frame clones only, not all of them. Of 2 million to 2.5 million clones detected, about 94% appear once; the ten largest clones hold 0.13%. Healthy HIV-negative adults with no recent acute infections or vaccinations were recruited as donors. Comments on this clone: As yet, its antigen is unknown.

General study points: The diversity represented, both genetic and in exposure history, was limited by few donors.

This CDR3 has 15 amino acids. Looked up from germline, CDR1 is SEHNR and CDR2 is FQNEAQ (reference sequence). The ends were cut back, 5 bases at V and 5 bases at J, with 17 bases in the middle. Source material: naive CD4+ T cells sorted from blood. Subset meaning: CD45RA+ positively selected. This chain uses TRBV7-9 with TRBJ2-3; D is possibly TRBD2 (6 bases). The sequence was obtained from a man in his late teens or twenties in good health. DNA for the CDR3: TGTGCCAGCAGCGGAACCGGGGGTAAGGGAGATACGCAGTATTTT. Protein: CASSGTGGKGDTQYF.